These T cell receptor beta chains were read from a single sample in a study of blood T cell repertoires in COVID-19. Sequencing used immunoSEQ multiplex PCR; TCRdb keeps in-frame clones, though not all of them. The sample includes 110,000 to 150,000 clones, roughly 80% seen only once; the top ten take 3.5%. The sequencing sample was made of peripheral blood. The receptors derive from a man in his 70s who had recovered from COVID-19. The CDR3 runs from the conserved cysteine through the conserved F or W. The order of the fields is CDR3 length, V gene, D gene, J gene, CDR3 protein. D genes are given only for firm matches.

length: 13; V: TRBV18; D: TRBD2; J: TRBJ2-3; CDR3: CASSLGRADTQYF
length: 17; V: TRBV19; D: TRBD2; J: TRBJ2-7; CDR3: CASSIEASGRAIYEQYF
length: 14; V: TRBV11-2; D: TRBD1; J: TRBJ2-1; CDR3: CASSRGTANNEQFF
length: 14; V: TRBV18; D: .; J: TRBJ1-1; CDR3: CASSPVNRDAEAFF
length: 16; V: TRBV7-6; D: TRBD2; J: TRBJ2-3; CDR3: CASSPGLAGVTDTQYF
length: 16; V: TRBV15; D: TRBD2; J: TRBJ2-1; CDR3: CATTLTGTSIYNEQFF
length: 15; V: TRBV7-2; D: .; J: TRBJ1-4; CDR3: CASSLGQKTNEKLFF
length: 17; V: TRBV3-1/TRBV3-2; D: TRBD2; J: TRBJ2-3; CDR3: CASSQGTSGSLSDTQYF
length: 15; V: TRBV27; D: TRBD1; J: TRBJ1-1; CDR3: CASSLQGELNTEAFF
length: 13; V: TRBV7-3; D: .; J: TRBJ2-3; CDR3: CASSPRLTDTQYF
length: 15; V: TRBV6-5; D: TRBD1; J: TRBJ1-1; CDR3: CASSGLQGARTEAFF
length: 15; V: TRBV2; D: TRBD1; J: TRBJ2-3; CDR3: CASSARQGGTDTQYF
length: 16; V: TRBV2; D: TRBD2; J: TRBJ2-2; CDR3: CASSYSRDYRTGELFF
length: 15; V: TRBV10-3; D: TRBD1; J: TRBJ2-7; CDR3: CAISAGDRGSYEQYF
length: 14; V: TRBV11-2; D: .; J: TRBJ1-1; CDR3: CASSLTRALNEAFF
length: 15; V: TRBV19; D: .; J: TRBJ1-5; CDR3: CASSIGRRSNQPQHF
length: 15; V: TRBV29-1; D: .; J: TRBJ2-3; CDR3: CSVTHDFPFTDTQYF
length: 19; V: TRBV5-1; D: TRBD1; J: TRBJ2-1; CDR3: CASSSKGQGPISSYNEQFF
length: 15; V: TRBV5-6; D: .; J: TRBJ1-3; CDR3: CASSPRYFSGNTIYF
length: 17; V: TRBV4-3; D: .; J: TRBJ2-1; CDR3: CASSPPMAGLSYNEQFF
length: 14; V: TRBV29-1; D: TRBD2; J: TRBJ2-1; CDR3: CSVEFAGGYNEQFF
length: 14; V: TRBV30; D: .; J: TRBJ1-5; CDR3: CAWSPDSWDQPQHF
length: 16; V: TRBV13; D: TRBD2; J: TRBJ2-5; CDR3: CASSSHGLADQETQYF
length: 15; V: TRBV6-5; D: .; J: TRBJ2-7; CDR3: CASRYSGVSSYEQYF
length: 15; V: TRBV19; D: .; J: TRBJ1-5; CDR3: CATLSPGFSNQPQHF
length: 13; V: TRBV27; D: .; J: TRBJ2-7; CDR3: CASSGGGTYEQYF
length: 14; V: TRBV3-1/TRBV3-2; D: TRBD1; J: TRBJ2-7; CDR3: CASSQGTASYEQYF
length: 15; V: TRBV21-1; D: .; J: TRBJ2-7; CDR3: CASMAGPGLSNEQYF
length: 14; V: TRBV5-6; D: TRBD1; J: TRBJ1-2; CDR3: CASVQGAQNYGYTF
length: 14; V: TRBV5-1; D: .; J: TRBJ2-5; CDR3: CASKKAGPQETQYF
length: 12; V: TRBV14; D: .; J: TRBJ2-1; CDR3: CASGRLYNEQFF
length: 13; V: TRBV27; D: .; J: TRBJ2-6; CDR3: CASGGSGANVLTF
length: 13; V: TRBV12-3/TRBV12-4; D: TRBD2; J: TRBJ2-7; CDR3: CASSPGLGEEQYF
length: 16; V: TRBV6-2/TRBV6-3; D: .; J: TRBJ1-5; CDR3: CASSSGESTAFWPQHF
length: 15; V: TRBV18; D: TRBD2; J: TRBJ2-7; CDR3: CASSPELAEAYEQYF
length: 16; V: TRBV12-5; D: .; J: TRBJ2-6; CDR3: CASSTGRYSGANVLTF
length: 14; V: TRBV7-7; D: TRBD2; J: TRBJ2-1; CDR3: CASSPGLGNDEQFF
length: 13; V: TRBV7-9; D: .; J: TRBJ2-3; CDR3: CASRPGTTDTQYF
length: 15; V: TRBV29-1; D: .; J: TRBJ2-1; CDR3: CSARGTASSYNEQFF
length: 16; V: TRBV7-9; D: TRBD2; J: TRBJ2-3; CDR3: CASSFPSGTGTDTQYF
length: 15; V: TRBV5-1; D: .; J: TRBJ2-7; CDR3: CASSLFSGLSYEQYF
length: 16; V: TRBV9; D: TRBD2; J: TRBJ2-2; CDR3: CASSVSGWGQHGELFF
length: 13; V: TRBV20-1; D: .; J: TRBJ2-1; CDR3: CSASRGTGNEQFF
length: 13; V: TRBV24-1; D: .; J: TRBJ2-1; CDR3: CATSPTGFDEQFF
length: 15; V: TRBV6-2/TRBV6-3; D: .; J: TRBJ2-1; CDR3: CASSYRASANNEQFF
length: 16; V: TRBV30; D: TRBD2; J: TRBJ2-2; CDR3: CAWRGLAGSSTGELFF
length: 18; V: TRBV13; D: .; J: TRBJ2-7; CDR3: CASSSRGGEPTYTYEQYF
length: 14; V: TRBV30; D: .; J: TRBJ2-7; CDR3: CAWSATGRSYEQYF
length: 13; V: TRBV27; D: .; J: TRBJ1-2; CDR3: CASSIDSLYGYTF
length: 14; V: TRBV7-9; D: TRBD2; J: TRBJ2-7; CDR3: CASSPEGGSYEQYF
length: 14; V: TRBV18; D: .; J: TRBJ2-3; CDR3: CASSPGTSTDTQYF
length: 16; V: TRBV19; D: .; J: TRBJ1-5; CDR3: CASSPSTGSRNQPQHF
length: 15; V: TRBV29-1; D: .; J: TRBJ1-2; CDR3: CSVESEVRGSYGYTF
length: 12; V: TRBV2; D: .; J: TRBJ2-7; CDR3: CASSDTGYEQYF
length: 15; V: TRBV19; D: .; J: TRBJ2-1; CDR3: CASRDRGGGSNEQFF
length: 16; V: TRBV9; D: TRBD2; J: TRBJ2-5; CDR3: CASSVGLAGVGETQYF
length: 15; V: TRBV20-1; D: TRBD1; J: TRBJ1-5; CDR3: CSASRQGAVKITQHF
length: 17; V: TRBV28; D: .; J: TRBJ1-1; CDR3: CASSSDAWGVVDTEAFF
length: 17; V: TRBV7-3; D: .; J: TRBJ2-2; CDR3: CASSLKVSGDTGGELFF
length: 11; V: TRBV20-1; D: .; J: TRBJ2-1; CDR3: CSANRNNEQFF